This record covers a single T cell receptor beta chain. Its target is not known. The data are from a study of early stage breast cancer tumors. In the study overall: Most invasive tumors, about 70% of the 16, were ER+/PR+/HER2-.

Germline CDR1 reads MNHEY; CDR2 reads SMNVEV (reference sequence). Trimming removed 4 bases from V and 2 bases from J; junction bases left unmatched: 4. CDR3 length: 15 residues. Method: immunoSEQ multiplex PCR; TCRdb's copy keeps in-frame clones and lacks some. The table lists around 60,000 clones, more than 60% of them singletons, with less than 4% in the top ten. General study points: Compared with adjacent normal breast, tumors showed around 2.5-fold denser, more clonal T cells. Comparing each tissue with blood distinguished tumor from normal in most of the 16 patients. Commonly generated sequences made up most enriched TCRB sequences shared between patients.

The TCR was taken from a person aged 25-39 years with breast cancer. Sample: blood. V gene TRBV27 combines with J gene TRBJ2-7, with 11 nucleotides matching TRBD2. CDR3 sequence reads: CASSSPTSGTYEQYF. Here the CDR3 DNA reads TGTGCCAGCAGTTCCCCGACTAGCGGGACCTACGAGCAGTACTTC.